These 15 T cell receptor beta chains came from one sample sequenced in a study of CD8+ T cells in alopecia areata. As the sequencing template, cDNA was produced by extracting RNA and reverse transcribing it. This table comes from immunoSEQ multiplex PCR, and its TCRdb copy is limited to in-frame clones, with some not included. There are 150,000 or so clones in the sample; roughly 50% occur only once, and approximately 6.6% lies in the top ten. The sequencing sample was made of CD4+ T cells sorted from blood. The receptors were sampled from a human donor with alopecia areata.

The rearrangement joins TRBV29-1 to TRBJ1-2; D unresolved. CDR3 size: 12 residues. V gave up 8 bases and J gave up 1 base, with 11 bases separating them. CDR1 and CDR2 (germline): SQVTM, ANQGSEA. The DNA of the CDR3 is TGCAGCATGACGACGCTTAACTATGGCTACACCTTC. This sequence encodes CSMTTLNYGYTF.

The chain uses TRBV29-1 and TRBJ1-1, with D perhaps TRBD1 (5 bases). V lost 6 bases and J 1 base, leaving 9 bases between the germline ends. Germline CDR1 is SQVTM and CDR2 is ANQGSEA. This CDR3 is built from 12 residues. The CDR3 sequence is CSVSQGNTEAFF. CDR3 nucleotide sequence: TGCAGCGTCAGCCAGGGGAACACTGAAGCTTTCTTT.

The CDR3 region has the DNA TGTGCCAGCAGGGAATGGACTAGCGGGATCAATGAGCAGTTCTTC. This encodes CASREWTSGINEQFF. V and J are TRBV2 and TRBJ2-1; 12 positions match TRBD2. Germline CDR1 and CDR2: SNHLY and FYNNEI. V dropped 6 bases and J dropped 6; count of bases not matched to a gene: 6. The CDR3 totals 15 residues.

The CDR3 region has the DNA TGTGCCAGCAGTTACGAGGAGACCCAGTACTTC. As protein: CASSYEETQYF. The chain is built from TRBV6-5 and TRBJ2-5; no reliable D call. Trimming took off 2 bases at V and 5 bases at J, with 3 bases between the two ends. The germline V gene encodes CDR1 MNHEY and CDR2 SVGAGI. The CDR3 consists of 11 residues.

The rearrangement uses TRBV29-1 and TRBJ2-1, with D perhaps TRBD2 (6 bases). The CDR3 consists of 12 residues. Germline V gene sequence: CDR1 SQVTM, CDR2 ANQGSEA. The V end was cut by 5 bases, the J end by 5 bases, with 10 bases between. CDR3 nucleotide sequence: TGCAGCGTTAGGCGGGACGACAATGAGCAGTTCTTC. It codes for CSVRRDDNEQFF.

This clone was detected a few times. The chain combines TRBV7-2 with TRBJ2-1; TRBD2 might be the D (5 bases). The germline V gene encodes CDR1 SGHTA and CDR2 FQGNSA. The CDR3 totals 16 residues. Trimming cost V 0 bases and J 4 bases, with 13 bases left between them. This chain's CDR3 is CASSLAVAGGYNEQFF. CDR3 nucleotides: TGTGCCAGCAGCTTAGCCGTAGCAGGAGGTTACAATGAGCAGTTCTTC.

V usage is TRBV29-1 and J usage is TRBJ2-5; no firm D call. The CDR3 runs 12 residues. Trimming removed 5 bases at V and 5 bases at J, with 12 bases between. The germline CDR1 and CDR2 sequences are SQVTM and ANQGSEA. The CDR3 sequence is CSVLRTGETQYF. CDR3 DNA sequence: TGCAGCGTTCTCCGGACCGGGGAGACCCAGTACTTC.

V usage is TRBV30 and J usage is TRBJ2-1, with TRBD2 identical over 10 bases. The germline V gene encodes CDR1 GTSNPN and CDR2 SVGIG (reference sequence). The CDR3 runs to 15 residues. Trimming at V came to 0 bases and at J to 7 bases, leaving 6 bases not matched to a gene. In DNA, the CDR3 is TGTGCCTGGAGTGTTCTTAGCGGGAGGACGAATGAGCAGTTCTTC. Its protein is CAWSVLSGRTNEQFF. Full variable domain (outside the CDR3, taken from reference TRBV30 and TRBJ2-1): SQTIHQWPATLVQPVGSPLSLECTVEGTSNPNLYWYRQAAGRGLQLLFYSVGIGQISSEVPQNLSASRPQDRQFILSSKKLLLSDSGFYLCAWSVLSGRTNEQFFGPGTRLTVL.

The chain employs TRBV6-5 and TRBJ2-7; D is unclear. Trimming stripped 6 bases from V and 4 bases from J, with 13 bases between. This CDR3 has 13 amino acids. The germline CDR1 and CDR2 sequences are MNHEY and SVGAGI. The CDR3 bases are TGTGCCAGCAGCCCTAAAGGCTGGTACGAGCAGTACTTC. This gives the protein CASSPKGWYEQYF.

The genes are TRBV5-1 and TRBJ2-2; D is unresolved. Trimming shortened V by 0 bases and J by 3 bases, and 12 bases separated the two germline ends. CDR3 length: 16 amino acids. Germline V lookup: CDR1 SGHRS, CDR2 YFSETQ. DNA for the CDR3: TGCGCCAGCAGCTTGGGTCTCGAGAGCTACACCGGGGAGCTGTTTTTT. Translation: CASSLGLESYTGELFF.

The gene calls are TRBV27 and TRBJ1-1; D remains unclear. Trimming removed 5 bases at V and 7 bases at J, with 14 bases between. The CDR3 loop spans 13 amino acids. CDR1 and CDR2 from the germline V gene are MNHEY and SMNVEV (reference sequence). The CDR3 DNA is TGTGCCAGCAGTCCCGGCGGAGTGGGTGAAGCTTTCTTT. As protein: CASSPGGVGEAFF.

The chain is built from TRBV14 and TRBJ2-1; TRBD2 aligns across 13 bases. Per germline, CDR1 SGHDN and CDR2 FVKESK. The V and J ends lost 1 base and 9 bases, in that order; junction bases with no gene match: 3. This CDR3 has 15 residues. The CDR3 DNA is TGTGCCAGCAGCCAAGGGACTAGCGGGAGAGGTGAGCAGTTCTTC. Protein product: CASSQGTSGRGEQFF.

The V and J genes are TRBV27 and TRBJ2-1, with TRBD2 identical over 9 bases. Trimming at V came to 4 bases and at J to 5 bases, leaving 3 bases not matched to a gene. The length of the CDR3 is 14 residues. Germline loops: CDR1 MNHEY, CDR2 SMNVEV (reference sequence). This chain's CDR3 is CASSSGTSNNEQFF. The CDR3 DNA reads as TGTGCCAGCAGTTCAGGGACTAGCAACAATGAGCAGTTCTTC.

This clone was counted only a few times. This chain uses TRBV29-1 with TRBJ1-1; the D is unclear. The length of the CDR3 is 10 residues. In germline, CDR1 is SQVTM, CDR2 ANQGSEA. The V gene lost 6 bases and the J gene lost 3 bases, with 5 bases spanning the gap. The CDR3 loop is CSVKDTEAFF. CDR3 nucleotide sequence: TGCAGCGTCAAGGACACTGAAGCTTTCTTT.

A few counts support this clone. The V and J genes are TRBV23-1 and TRBJ2-1; TRBD2 aligns across 8 bases. TRBV23-1 is designated an ORF whose function remains uncertain. V lost 4 bases and J lost 7; bases outside the gene matches: 12. The CDR3 contains 16 residues. In DNA, the CDR3 is TGCGCCAGCAGTCCCGCCCCGGCGGGAGGAGCTAATGAGCAGTTCTTC. Translated, it gives CASSPAPAGGANEQFF.